This is a list of T cell receptor beta chains from one sample in a study of T cell changes during pregnancy in multiple sclerosis. Assay: immunoSEQ multiplex PCR; the TCRdb copy retains only in-frame clones and omits some. Among tens of thousands of clones listed, roughly 90% were seen once. The sample in question was peripheral blood, obtained in the second trimester of pregnancy. The origin of the receptors is a female donor in good health, enrolled as a control in a pregnancy study. Each CDR3 is given with its conserved first and last residue. The D gene is left open where the match is weak. Only some rows state a clone size, as once, few, many or a class for expanded clones.

size	D	V	J	DNA	CDR3
once	-	TRBV4-3	TRBJ1-5	TGCGCCAGCAGCCAAGACTCCCAGGTTAGCAATCAGCCCCAGCATTTT	CASSQDSQVSNQPQHF
-	TRBD1	TRBV5-1	TRBJ1-6	TGCGCCAGCAGCGAGGACAGGGGGAGCTCCTATAATTCACCCCTCCACTTT	CASSEDRGSSYNSPLHF
-	TRBD2	TRBV7-2	TRBJ2-7	TGTGCCAGCAGCCCAAGCGGGGGGAGCTCCTACGAGCAGTACTTC	CASSPSGGSSYEQYF
-	TRBD2	TRBV2	TRBJ2-1	TGTGCCAGCAGTACGATAGCGGGAGGGAGGCAGTTCTTC	CASSTIAGGRQFF
-	-	TRBV10-2	TRBJ2-3	TGCGCCAGCAGTGAGGGCCGTCCCACAGATACGCAGTATTTT	CASSEGRPTDTQYF
-	TRBD2	TRBV18	TRBJ2-7	TGTGCCAGCTCAAAGAAAGCCGGGACTAGCGGGAGCCACGAGCAGTACTTC	CASSKKAGTSGSHEQYF
-	TRBD1	TRBV28	TRBJ2-2	TGTGCCAGCAGTTCCCGGGACAGGGCTGACACCGGGGAGCTGTTTTTT	CASSSRDRADTGELFF
-	-	TRBV7-9	TRBJ2-1	TGTGCCAGCAGCCTCCAGGGCAATGAGCAGTTCTTC	CASSLQGNEQFF
-	TRBD2	TRBV5-1	TRBJ2-2	TGCGCCAGCCAAACTAGCGGGGGGCTGAACACCGGGGAGCTGTTTTTT	CASQTSGGLNTGELFF
-	-	TRBV9	TRBJ1-6	TGTGCCAGCAGCCTAGGGTCCGCCCGGTCTAATTCACCCCTCCACTTT	CASSLGSARSNSPLHF
-	-	TRBV9	TRBJ2-7	TGTGCCAGCAGCGTAGGGGGGGATTTTACCTACGAGCAGTACTTC	CASSVGGDFTYEQYF
-	-	TRBV18	TRBJ2-1	TGTGCCAGCTCACCACCTCAGGGGAGTAACTACAATGAGCAGTTCTTC	CASSPPQGSNYNEQFF
once	-	TRBV20-1	TRBJ2-7	TGCAGTGCTAGGGGGGGGCAAGAGCAGTACTTC	CSARGGQEQYF
-	-	TRBV4-1	TRBJ2-7	TGCGCCAGCAGCCAAGAGCCCCTGCGCGAGCAGTACTTC	CASSQEPLREQYF
-	TRBD1	TRBV5-4	TRBJ2-1	TGTGCCAGCAGCTCGACAGGGGGCGTGGATGAGCAGTTCTTC	CASSSTGGVDEQFF
-	TRBD2	TRBV30	TRBJ2-1	TGTGCCTGGAGTAACGGGAGGGGCTTGTTCTTC	CAWSNGRGLFF
-	-	TRBV9	TRBJ2-7	TGTGCCAGCAGCGTGGCGACTAACTACGAGCAGTACTTC	CASSVATNYEQYF
-	TRBD2	TRBV27	TRBJ2-7	TGTGCCAGCAGTTACGGGAGGGCCTACGAGCAGTACTTC	CASSYGRAYEQYF
-	TRBD1	TRBV2	TRBJ1-2	TGTGCCAGCCTGGGACAGTACTATGGCTACACCTTC	CASLGQYYGYTF
-	TRBD1	TRBV7-2	TRBJ1-1	TGTGCCAGCAGCTTAGTCTTGACAGGGGGCTTTGGGCGCACTGAAGCTTTCTTT	CASSLVLTGGFGRTEAFF